The 4 T cell receptor beta chains below come from one sample, sequenced in a study of T cells in women clearing cervical HPV infection. The protocol was immunoSEQ multiplex PCR, while the TCRdb copy is restricted to in-frame clones and leaves out a portion. Reported are tens of thousands of clones; the ten largest clones contain over 3%. Sample: blood buffy coat. These receptors were obtained from a woman between 18 and 69 years old with a cervical HPV16 infection that either progressed to CIN3+ or cleared (not recorded which).

Concerning this clone: The read finishes 3 residues shy of the CDR3 end, and the germline J gene is used to complete it. The chain carries TRBV7-3 and TRBJ1-2; 7 nucleotides align to TRBD1. Unmatched junction bases numbered 4, after V lost 3 bases and J lost 6 bases. The CDR3 spans 13 residues. CDR1 is SGHTA and CDR2 is FQGTGA in the germline V gene. The DNA read from the CDR3 is TGTGCCAGCAGCTTCTCAGGGGGGAATGGC. Its protein product is CASSFSGGNG. The whole CDR3 protein reads CASSFSGGNGYTF. The full variable domain, with the rest looked up from reference TRBV7-3 and TRBJ1-2, is GAGVSQTPSNKVTEKGKYVELRCDPISGHTALYWYRQSLGQGPEFLIYFQGTGAADDSGLPNDRFFAVRPEGSVSTLKIQRTERGDSAVYLCASSFSGGNGYTFGSGTRLTVV.

The part of the CDR3 DNA that was read is TGTGCCAGCAGTGCCCCCTCCGGCCTAGGGGACACCGGGGAG. Translated, it gives CASSAPSGLGDTGE. The full CDR3 protein is CASSAPSGLGDTGELFF. The rearrangement uses TRBV12-3 or TRBV12-4 and TRBJ2-2; tentatively, D is TRBD1 (5 bases). The read finishes 3 residues shy of the CDR3 end, and the germline J gene is used to complete it. V gave up 5 bases and J gave up 3 bases, with 19 bases separating them. This CDR3 has 17 residues.

To note about this clone: The read falls 3 residues short of the CDR3 end, and the missing part is taken from the germline J gene. The chain has TRBV5-1 and TRBJ2-5; 10 bases line up with TRBD2. The length of the CDR3 is 16 residues. Germline V lookup: CDR1 SGHRS, CDR2 YFSETQ. V gave up 5 bases and J gave up 6 bases; unmatched junction bases: 13. Incomplete CDR3 DNA: TGCGCCAGCAGGGGAAGCGGGGGGGCCAGAACGCAGACC. Its translation: CASRGSGGARTQT. The CDR3 reads in full as CASRGSGGARTQTQYF.

Notes on this clone: Read data end 3 residues before the CDR3 end; the end is taken from the germline J gene. This chain links TRBV3-1 (or the pseudogene TRBV3-2) with TRBJ2-3, with TRBD2 identical over 7 bases. Germline V gene data show CDR1 as LGHDT and CDR2 as YNNKEL (reference sequence). CDR3 length: 17 amino acids. The junction had 12 bases not matched to a gene; V was cut back by 4 bases and J by 2 bases. The part of the CDR3 DNA that was read is TGTGCCAGCAGCCCCTTTTGGGCGGGGGAAATCACAGATACG. Protein sequence: CASSPFWAGEITDT. The full CDR3 is CASSPFWAGEITDTQYF.